This is a list of T cell receptor beta chains from one sample in a study of chemoradiotherapy in HPV16-positive cancers. Sequencing used immunoSEQ multiplex PCR; TCRdb keeps in-frame clones, though not all of them. The profile shows more than 25,000 clones, over 90% of them singletons. The material was blood, obtained from a patient who underwent chemoradiotherapy. The origin of the receptors is a human donor with HPV-associated anogenital cancer. CDR3s include the opening cysteine and the closing phenylalanine or tryptophan. A D gene is named only where the DNA matches it firmly. Size is omitted from some rows. Given values are once, few, many or a class for expanded clones.

d_gene	abundance	j_gene	v_gene	CDR3aa	CDR3nt
TRBD2	NA	TRBJ2-1	TRBV4-2	CASSQGASGFYEQFF	TGTGCCAGCAGCCAAGGGGCTAGCGGGTTTTATGAGCAGTTCTTC
NA	NA	TRBJ2-6	TRBV7-2	CASSLGGSGANVLTF	TGTGCCAGCAGCTTAGGGGGATCTGGGGCCAACGTCCTGACTTTC
TRBD2	NA	TRBJ2-5	TRBV5-4	CASSSHGGLAGSETQYF	TGTGCCAGCAGCTCCCACGGAGGACTAGCGGGGTCAGAGACCCAGTACTTC
NA	once	TRBJ1-4	TRBV4-2	CASSQAATTNEKLFF	TGTGCCAGCAGCCAAGCGGCAACAACTAATGAAAAACTGTTTTTT
TRBD1	once	TRBJ2-2	TRBV6-4	CASSVQGGPTGELFF	TGTGCCAGCAGTGTACAGGGGGGACCCACCGGGGAGCTGTTTTTT
NA	NA	TRBJ2-5	TRBV18	CASSLTEKETQYF	TGTGCCAGCTCACTTACAGAGAAAGAGACCCAGTACTTC
NA	few	TRBJ2-7	TRBV5-4	CASSLEAGEQYF	TGTGCCAGCAGCTTGGAGGCTGGAGAGCAGTACTTC
TRBD1	NA	TRBJ2-6	TRBV5-1	CASSRQGALDSGANVLTF	TGCGCCAGCAGCCGGCAGGGGGCTCTCGACTCTGGGGCCAACGTCCTGACTTTC
TRBD2	NA	TRBJ2-7	TRBV18	CASSPGLAGAYEQYF	TGTGCCAGCTCACCCGGACTAGCGGGAGCCTACGAGCAGTACTTC
NA	NA	TRBJ1-4	TRBV4-1	CASSQEGGPNEKLFF	TGCGCCAGCAGCCAAGAGGGCGGGCCTAATGAAAAACTGTTTTTT
NA	NA	TRBJ2-2	TRBV5-1	CASSSYREDGELFF	TGCGCCAGCAGCTCCTACAGGGAGGACGGGGAGCTGTTTTTT
NA	NA	TRBJ2-1	TRBV5-1	CASSLGPSGLEQFF	TGCGCCAGCAGCTTGGGACCCTCCGGTCTTGAGCAGTTCTTC
TRBD2	NA	TRBJ2-1	TRBV4-3	CASSQDRAGGFYNEQFF	TGCGCCAGCAGCCAAGATCGAGCGGGGGGTTTCTACAATGAGCAGTTCTTC
NA	NA	TRBJ2-7	TRBV27	CASSWGTLTEQYF	TGTGCCAGCAGTTGGGGGACCCTAACCGAGCAGTACTTC
NA	NA	TRBJ1-2	TRBV5-5	CASSLELGMMYGYTF	TGTGCCAGCAGCTTGGAACTGGGGATGATGTATGGCTACACCTTC
NA	NA	TRBJ2-1	TRBV4-1	CASSLYGDSYNEQFF	TGCGCCAGCAGCCTCTACGGTGATTCCTACAATGAGCAGTTCTTC
NA	once	TRBJ1-1	TRBV18	CASREGGNTEAFF	TGTGCCAGCCGGGAGGGGGGGAACACTGAAGCTTTCTTT
NA	NA	TRBJ2-2	TRBV4-3	CASSHLSDSSGELFF	TGCGCCAGCAGCCACCTGTCGGACTCATCCGGGGAGCTGTTTTTT
NA	once	TRBJ2-4	TRBV5-4	CASSPRPAQHIQYF	TGTGCCAGCAGCCCCCGCCCGGCCCAACACATTCAGTACTTC
NA	NA	TRBJ2-2	TRBV4-2	CASSQDLQTGTTGELFF	TGTGCCAGCAGCCAAGATCTTCAAACAGGGACCACCGGGGAGCTGTTTTTT
NA	NA	TRBJ2-3	TRBV4-1	CASSQSPSGSLYTQYF	TGCGCCAGCAGCCAATCCCCTAGTGGGAGTTTATATACGCAGTATTTT
TRBD1	NA	TRBJ2-7	TRBV28	CASSTGVWEQYF	TGTGCCAGCAGTACAGGGGTCTGGGAGCAGTACTTC
TRBD1	NA	TRBJ2-1	TRBV5-1	CASWDRGLDEQFF	TGCGCCAGTTGGGACAGGGGTCTTGATGAGCAGTTCTTC
NA	once	TRBJ2-2	TRBV7-9	CANQFPLLNTGELFF	TGTGCTAATCAATTCCCGCTGCTGAACACCGGGGAGCTGTTTTTT
NA	NA	TRBJ1-1	TRBV9	CASSVAVNTEAFF	TGTGCCAGCAGCGTAGCGGTGAACACTGAAGCTTTCTTT
TRBD1	NA	TRBJ2-1	TRBV6-5	CASFRGLPYNEQFF	TGTGCCAGCTTCAGGGGGCTCCCCTACAATGAGCAGTTCTTC
NA	few	TRBJ2-1	TRBV6-1	CASSEGRDYNEQFF	TGTGCCAGCAGTGAAGGCCGGGACTACAATGAGCAGTTCTTC
TRBD1	NA	TRBJ2-7	TRBV11-2	CASSLIGTGPLNEQYF	TGTGCCAGCAGCTTAATAGGGACAGGGCCTTTAAACGAGCAGTACTTC
NA	NA	TRBJ2-3	TRBV9	CASSLNRDPDTQYF	TGTGCCAGCAGCCTTAACAGAGACCCAGATACGCAGTATTTT
TRBD2	NA	TRBJ2-1	TRBV11-1	CASSSGGTSGNNEQFF	TGTGCCAGCAGCTCTGGGGGGACTAGCGGAAACAATGAGCAGTTCTTC
NA	NA	TRBJ1-4	TRBV4-2	CASSQDLLRDGATNEKLFF	TGTGCCAGCAGCCAAGATCTGTTGCGGGATGGAGCAACTAATGAAAAACTGTTTTTT
NA	NA	TRBJ2-2	TRBV4-2	CASGQTNTGELFF	TGTGCCAGCGGACAGACGAACACCGGGGAGCTGTTTTTT
NA	NA	TRBJ2-5	TRBV7-2	CASSLYSSGKLETQYF	TGTGCCAGCAGCTTATACAGTTCAGGGAAGCTAGAGACCCAGTACTTC
TRBD1	NA	TRBJ2-7	TRBV2	CASNPDRAEQYF	TGTGCCAGCAATCCGGACAGGGCCGAGCAGTACTTC
NA	NA	TRBJ2-2	TRBV25-1	CASSELSSSKTGELFF	TGTGCCAGCAGTGAATTATCTTCATCGAAGACCGGGGAGCTGTTTTTT
NA	NA	TRBJ2-3	TRBV9	CASSVEGRPSTDTQYF	TGTGCCAGCAGCGTAGAGGGGCGGCCCAGCACAGATACGCAGTATTTT
TRBD2	NA	TRBJ2-7	TRBV6-1	CASSESFRREGRWAF	TGTGCCAGCAGTGAATCTTTTAGGCGGGAGGGCCGGTGGGCGTTC
NA	few	TRBJ1-4	TRBV6-1	CASSEARGLLEEKLFF	TGTGCCAGCAGTGAAGCCCGGGGCCTGTTAGAGGAAAAACTGTTTTTT
NA	once	TRBJ2-5	TRBV4-1	CASMGGQTQYF	TGCGCCAGCATGGGGGGCCAGACCCAGTACTTC
NA	once	TRBJ2-3	TRBV11-2	CASSFSRGSDTQYF	TGTGCCAGCAGCTTCTCGCGGGGCTCAGATACGCAGTATTTT
NA	NA	TRBJ1-1	TRBV5-1	CASSAVGLNTEAFF	TGCGCCAGCAGCGCGGTCGGGTTGAACACTGAAGCTTTCTTT
NA	NA	TRBJ2-5	TRBV9	CASSRGERIGAPHF	TGTGCCAGCAGCCGAGGGGAGCGGATCGGCGCCCCCCACTTC
NA	NA	TRBJ1-3	TRBV7-3	CASREDSGNTIYF	TGTGCCAGCAGAGAGGACTCTGGAAACACCATATATTTT
TRBD1	once	TRBJ2-7	TRBV6-1	CASSARDSSYEQYF	TGTGCCAGCAGCGCCCGGGACAGTTCCTACGAGCAGTACTTC
NA	once	TRBJ2-3	TRBV5-1	CASSLGLGGGDTQYF	TGCGCCAGCAGCTTAGGTCTCGGAGGGGGTGATACGCAGTATTTT
NA	NA	TRBJ2-7	TRBV7-6	CASSLARDSPYEQYF	TGTGCCAGCAGCTTAGCAAGAGACTCTCCCTACGAGCAGTACTTC
NA	NA	TRBJ1-2	TRBV18	CASSPRSGGSYGYTF	TGTGCCAGCTCACCACGATCGGGGGGCAGCTATGGCTACACCTTC
TRBD2	NA	TRBJ2-2	TRBV19	CASSIDSHGASGSTGELFF	TGTGCCAGTAGTATAGACTCCCATGGGGCTAGCGGGAGCACCGGGGAGCTGTTTTTT
NA	medium-sized	TRBJ2-7	TRBV13	CASSFRTTEDEQYF	TGTGCCAGCAGCTTTCGGACGACGGAGGACGAGCAGTACTTC
TRBD2	NA	TRBJ2-1	TRBV7-3	CASSPLIAGGRNEQFF	TGTGCCAGCAGCCCACTTATAGCGGGAGGGCGAAATGAGCAGTTCTTC
NA	once	TRBJ2-7	TRBV4-1	CASSKPGTYEQYF	TGCGCCAGCAGCAAACCGGGCACCTACGAGCAGTACTTC
NA	NA	TRBJ1-4	TRBV29-1	CSVVATNEKLFF	TGCAGCGTTGTTGCAACTAATGAAAAACTGTTTTTT
TRBD1	NA	TRBJ2-5	TRBV5-1	CASTRTGDGLETQYF	TGCGCCAGCACCCGAACAGGGGACGGGTTAGAGACCCAGTACTTC
TRBD1	NA	TRBJ2-7	TRBV19	CASSSMDRAVYEQYF	TGTGCCAGTAGTAGTATGGACAGGGCGGTTTACGAGCAGTACTTC
NA	NA	TRBJ2-1	TRBV11-1	CASSLSPLVAEQFF	TGTGCCAGCAGCTTATCCCCTTTGGTAGCGGAGCAGTTCTTC
TRBD2	NA	TRBJ2-5	TRBV18	CASSPRGGETQYF	TGTGCCAGCTCACCACGGGGGGGAGAGACCCAGTACTTC
TRBD2	NA	TRBJ2-3	TRBV7-9	CASRGTSGTSDTQYF	TGTGCCAGCAGGGGGACTAGCGGGACCTCAGATACGCAGTATTTT
TRBD1	NA	TRBJ1-2	TRBV5-4	CASSLVGGQGALGYGYTF	TGTGCCAGCAGCTTGGTGGGTGGACAGGGGGCGCTGGGCTATGGCTACACCTTC